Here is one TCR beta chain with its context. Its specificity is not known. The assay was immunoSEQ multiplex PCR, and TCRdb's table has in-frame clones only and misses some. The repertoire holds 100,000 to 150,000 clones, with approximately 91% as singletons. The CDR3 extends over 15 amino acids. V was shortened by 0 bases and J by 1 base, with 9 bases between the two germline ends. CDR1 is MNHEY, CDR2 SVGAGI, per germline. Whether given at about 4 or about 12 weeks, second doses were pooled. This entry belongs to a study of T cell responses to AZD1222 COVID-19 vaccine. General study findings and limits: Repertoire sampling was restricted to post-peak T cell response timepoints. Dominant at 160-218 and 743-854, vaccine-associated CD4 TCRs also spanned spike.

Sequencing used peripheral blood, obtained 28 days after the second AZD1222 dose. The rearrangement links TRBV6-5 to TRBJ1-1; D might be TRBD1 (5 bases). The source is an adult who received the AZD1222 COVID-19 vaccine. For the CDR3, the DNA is TGTGCCAGCAGTTACTCCGGGGGAAGGAACACTGAAGCTTTCTTT. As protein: CASSYSGGRNTEAFF.